This record covers a single T cell receptor (beta chain). Recent vaccinations or acute infections were absent in the healthy HIV-negative adult donors. Repertoires were generated with immunoSEQ multiplex PCR, while TCRdb's copy carries only in-frame clones and drops some. The data contain fewer than 600,000 clones, around three quarters of them singletons. Germline CDR1 is SQVTM and CDR2 is ANQGSEA. Germline trimming cut 4 bases from V and 3 bases from J; bases unmatched to any gene: 5. There are 13 residues in the CDR3. This sample was taken from a study of shared clonotypes between healthy human individuals.

The chain links TRBV29-1 to TRBJ2-7; 8 bases are shared with TRBD2. The sample was PBMCs. The clonotype originates from a woman aged 40 to 55 in good health. Some clones in this sample may be carry-over from other donors' samples. The CDR3 here is CSVASGLHYEQYF. For the CDR3, the DNA is TGCAGCGTTGCTAGCGGGTTGCACTACGAGCAGTACTTC.